These 8 T cell receptor beta chains share one sample of origin, sequenced in a study of shared clonotypes between healthy human individuals. Repertoires were generated with immunoSEQ multiplex PCR, while TCRdb's copy carries only in-frame clones and drops some. Of hundreds of thousands of clones listed, 97% were seen once; the top ten hold about 0.06%. The specimen sequenced was naive CD4+ T cells sorted from blood. Subset: CD45RA+ positively selected. The receptors stem from a woman in her 30s in good health.

The chain recombines TRBV19 with TRBJ2-5; D is ambiguous. Gene TRBJ2-7 matches the end of the DNA better, so the J call may be wrong. The CDR3 covers 11 residues. The germline CDR1 and CDR2 sequences are LNHDA and SQIVND (reference sequence). The CDR3: CASSIGREQYF. The CDR3 region has the DNA TGTGCCAGTAGTATAGGTCGCGAGCAGTACTTC.

The chain uses TRBV6-1 and TRBJ2-3; the match to TRBD1 covers 9 bases. The junction had 8 bases not matched to a gene; V was cut back by 8 bases and J by 2 bases. The CDR3 contains 15 residues. CDR1 is MNHNS and CDR2 is SASEGT in the germline V gene. This CDR3 reads CASLLQGANTDTQYF. The DNA for the CDR3 is TGTGCCAGCCTGTTACAGGGGGCGAACACAGATACGCAGTATTTT.

V and J are TRBV5-1 and TRBJ2-7; unclear D gene. CDR1 is SGHRS and CDR2 is YFSETQ in the germline V gene. V lost 0 bases and J lost 0, with 10 bases in between. This CDR3 has 15 residues. The CDR3 region has the DNA TGCGCCAGCAGCTTGGAGGAAAAACGCTCCTACGAGCAGTACTTC. It is translated as CASSLEEKRSYEQYF.

Written as DNA, the CDR3 is TGTGCCAGCAGCCCCCCCTCGGGACCCTACAATGAGCAGTTCTTC. Its protein is CASSPPSGPYNEQFF. V usage is TRBV7-8 and J usage is TRBJ2-1; D is tentatively TRBD1 or TRBD2 (5 bases each). The germline V gene encodes CDR1 SGHVS and CDR2 FQNEAQ. V shed 5 bases and J shed 2 bases, with 13 bases lying between them. There are 15 residues in the CDR3.

This rearrangement joins TRBV30 to TRBJ2-5, with D perhaps given as TRBD1 or TRBD2 (5 bases each). V lost 1 base to trimming and J lost 3 bases, with 18 bases between them. The germline CDR1 and CDR2 sequences are GTSNPN and SVGIG (reference sequence). This CDR3 region has 16 residues. CDR3 residues: CAWSEGDGAREETQYF. CDR3 DNA sequence: TGTGCCTGGAGTGAAGGGGACGGGGCCAGAGAAGAGACCCAGTACTTC.

This clone has a handful of counts. This chain joins TRBV18 and TRBJ1-3; D remains ambiguous. Germline-derived CDR1 and CDR2 are KGHSH and LQKENI. The CDR3 contains 13 residues. V was clipped by 3 bases and J by 6 bases, with 9 bases between them. CDR3 bases: TGTGCCAGCTCACCGGGCAGCCTAAACACCATATATTTT. Protein: CASSPGSLNTIYF.

V and J are TRBV5-1 and TRBJ2-2; TRBD2 agrees at 7 bases. The CDR3 consists of 16 residues. CDR1 is SGHRS, CDR2 YFSETQ, per germline. The V gene end was trimmed by 5 bases and the J gene end by 3 bases; junction bases not matched to a gene: 10. The CDR3 DNA follows: TGCGCCAGCAGGACCGGGACTACCACCGACACCGGGGAGCTGTTTTTT. It encodes CASRTGTTTDTGELFF.

The chain employs TRBV21-1 and TRBJ2-7; the DNA was not used to check the table's D call, TRBD2. TRBV21-1 is assigned pseudogene status. This CDR3 spans 16 amino acids. The CDR3 region is CASKGLAGGLIYEQYF. In nucleotides, the CDR3 is TGTGCCAGCAAAGGACTAGCGGGAGGTCTTATCTACGAGCAGTACTTC.